This TCR beta chain was captured by sequencing in a study of blood T cells in healthy people across ages. CDR3 length: 16 amino acids. This clonotype was seen repeatedly, ten times or more. The antigen is undetermined. The second PCR ran about 6 to 11 cycles with a sample-barcoded 5' primer and J-beta primers. Every cDNA was tagged by a template-switch adaptor with 12 random nucleotides. A single record per CDR3 protein comes from TCRdb applying MiXCR to the 5' RACE reads. The table lists approximately 800,000 distinct CDR3 sequences, about 37% of them singletons. Extraction of total RNA produced a minimum of 6 micrograms from each sample. Study-level points and caveats: Nothing was known about donor CMV status, and this possibly confounded expanded clonotype changes. The fall in TCR beta diversity per million T cells was roughly linear with age.

The rearrangement uses TRBV21-1 and TRBJ2-7. TRBV21-1 is labeled a pseudogene. This clonotype was sampled from a man aged 18-30 years in good health. The sample was blood. CDR3 sequence: CASSPYRSRVGYEQYF. CDR3 bases: TGTGCCAGCAGCCCTTACCGATCAAGGGTCGGGTACGAGCAGTACTTC.